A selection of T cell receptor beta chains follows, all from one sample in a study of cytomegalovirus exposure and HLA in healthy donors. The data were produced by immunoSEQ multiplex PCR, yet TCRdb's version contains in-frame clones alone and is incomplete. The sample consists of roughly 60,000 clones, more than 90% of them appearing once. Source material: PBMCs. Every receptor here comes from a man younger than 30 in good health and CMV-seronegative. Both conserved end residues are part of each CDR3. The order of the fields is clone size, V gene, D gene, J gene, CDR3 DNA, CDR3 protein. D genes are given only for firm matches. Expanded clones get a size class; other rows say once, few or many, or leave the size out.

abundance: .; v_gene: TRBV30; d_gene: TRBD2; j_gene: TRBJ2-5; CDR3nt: TGTGCCTGGCGGGAGGGACTAGCGGGAGAGACCCAGTACTTC; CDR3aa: CAWREGLAGETQYF
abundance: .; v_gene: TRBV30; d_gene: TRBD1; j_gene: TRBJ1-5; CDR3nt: TGTGCCTGGAGAACAGGGGGAGGCAATCAGCCCCAGCATTTT; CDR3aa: CAWRTGGGNQPQHF
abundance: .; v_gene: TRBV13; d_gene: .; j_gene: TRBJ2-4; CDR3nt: TGTGCCAGCAGCTCCCATGACAGCCAAAACATTCAGTACTTC; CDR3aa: CASSSHDSQNIQYF
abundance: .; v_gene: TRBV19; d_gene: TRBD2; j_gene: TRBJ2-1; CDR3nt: TGTGCCAGTAGTATGGGTCAGGGAGGGTCCCATGAGCAGTTCTTC; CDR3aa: CASSMGQGGSHEQFF
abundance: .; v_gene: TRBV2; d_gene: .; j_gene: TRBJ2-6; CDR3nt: TGTGCCAGCAGGGACAACGGTGGTGGGGCCAACGTCCTGACTTTC; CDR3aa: CASRDNGGGANVLTF
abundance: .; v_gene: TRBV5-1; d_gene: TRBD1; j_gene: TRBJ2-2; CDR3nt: TGCGCCAGCAGCTTGGGGACAGGGTCCACCGGGGAGCTGTTTTTT; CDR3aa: CASSLGTGSTGELFF
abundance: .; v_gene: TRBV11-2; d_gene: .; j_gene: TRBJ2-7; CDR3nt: TGTGCCAGCAGCCATAGCGGAACGACCTACGAGCAGTACTTC; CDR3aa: CASSHSGTTYEQYF
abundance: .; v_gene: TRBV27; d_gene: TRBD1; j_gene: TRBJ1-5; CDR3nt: TGTGCCAGCAGTCCCCCAGGGGGTAGCAATCAGCCCCAGCATTTT; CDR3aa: CASSPPGGSNQPQHF
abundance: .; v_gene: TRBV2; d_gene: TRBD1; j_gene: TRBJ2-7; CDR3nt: TGTGCCAGCAGACTTGGGACAGGGACTTACTACGAGCAGTACTTC; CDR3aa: CASRLGTGTYYEQYF
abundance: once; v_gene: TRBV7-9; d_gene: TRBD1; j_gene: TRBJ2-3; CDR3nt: TGTGCCAGCAGCTCCACCCAGACAGGGCCCGCAGATACGCAGTATTTT; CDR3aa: CASSSTQTGPADTQYF
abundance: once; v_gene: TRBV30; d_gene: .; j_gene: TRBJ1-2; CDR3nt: TGTGCCTGGACTCACTCTCCCGCCCTTAACTATGGCTACACCTTC; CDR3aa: CAWTHSPALNYGYTF
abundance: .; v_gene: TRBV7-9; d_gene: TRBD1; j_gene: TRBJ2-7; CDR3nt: TGTGCCAGCAGCTTAGGACAGGGGGCTGTCGAGCAGTACTTC; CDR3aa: CASSLGQGAVEQYF
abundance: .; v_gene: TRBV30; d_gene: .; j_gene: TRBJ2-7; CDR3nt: TGTGCCTGGAGTGCCATACAGGCCTGGGGCGTGGGGGAGCAGTACTTC; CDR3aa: CAWSAIQAWGVGEQYF
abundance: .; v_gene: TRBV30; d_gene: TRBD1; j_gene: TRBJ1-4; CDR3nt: TGTGCCTGGAGCCCGGGACAGGGGGTAGGAGCTAATGAAAAACTGTTTTTT; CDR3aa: CAWSPGQGVGANEKLFF
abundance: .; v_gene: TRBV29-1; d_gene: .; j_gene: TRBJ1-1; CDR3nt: TGCAGCGTTGAAGGGGAGACTGAAGCTTTCTTT; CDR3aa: CSVEGETEAFF
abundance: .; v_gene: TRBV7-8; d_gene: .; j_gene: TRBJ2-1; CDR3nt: TGTGCCAGCAGCCACGGAATGGGTAGCGGACCAGCGAGCTCCTACAATGAGCAGTTCTTC; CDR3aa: CASSHGMGSGPASSYNEQFF
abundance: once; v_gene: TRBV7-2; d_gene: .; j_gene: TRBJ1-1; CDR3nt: TGTGCCAGCAGCCTCGCTAGCCAGGAAGCTTTCTTT; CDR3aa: CASSLASQEAFF
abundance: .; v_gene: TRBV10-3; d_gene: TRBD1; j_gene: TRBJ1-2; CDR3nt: TGTGCCATCAGCGGGACGACAGGGGACTATGGCTACACCTTC; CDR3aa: CAISGTTGDYGYTF
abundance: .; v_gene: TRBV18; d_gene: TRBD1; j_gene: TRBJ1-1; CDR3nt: TGTGCCAGCTCACCTCAGGGGGGCAGCGGCACTGAAGCTTTCTTT; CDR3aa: CASSPQGGSGTEAFF
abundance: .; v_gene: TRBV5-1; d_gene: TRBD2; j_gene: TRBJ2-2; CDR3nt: TGCGCCAGCGGATCTAGCGGGAGCCACCTGGGGTCCGGGGAGCTGTTTTTT; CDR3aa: CASGSSGSHLGSGELFF
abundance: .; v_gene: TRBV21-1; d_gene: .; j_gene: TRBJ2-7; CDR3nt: TGTGCCAGCAGCACTACCGGGACTCGTTCCTACGAGCAGTACTTC; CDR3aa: CASSTTGTRSYEQYF
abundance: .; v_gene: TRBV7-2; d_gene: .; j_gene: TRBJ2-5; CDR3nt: TGTGCCAGCAGCGCCGGGACTGAAGAGACCCAGTACTTC; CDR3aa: CASSAGTEETQYF
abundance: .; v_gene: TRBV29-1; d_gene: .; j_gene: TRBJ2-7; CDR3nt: TGCAGCGCTGGACAGTCCTACTACGAGCAGTACTTC; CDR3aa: CSAGQSYYEQYF
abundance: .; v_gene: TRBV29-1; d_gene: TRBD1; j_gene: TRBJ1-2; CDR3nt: TGCAGCGTTGAAGACGAGACAGGGGAGGTTTCTAATGGCTACACCTTC; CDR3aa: CSVEDETGEVSNGYTF
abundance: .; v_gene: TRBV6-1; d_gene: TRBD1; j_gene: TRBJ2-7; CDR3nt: TGTGCCAGCAGTAGGGGGACAGGGCGGTCCTACGAGCAGTACTTC; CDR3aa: CASSRGTGRSYEQYF